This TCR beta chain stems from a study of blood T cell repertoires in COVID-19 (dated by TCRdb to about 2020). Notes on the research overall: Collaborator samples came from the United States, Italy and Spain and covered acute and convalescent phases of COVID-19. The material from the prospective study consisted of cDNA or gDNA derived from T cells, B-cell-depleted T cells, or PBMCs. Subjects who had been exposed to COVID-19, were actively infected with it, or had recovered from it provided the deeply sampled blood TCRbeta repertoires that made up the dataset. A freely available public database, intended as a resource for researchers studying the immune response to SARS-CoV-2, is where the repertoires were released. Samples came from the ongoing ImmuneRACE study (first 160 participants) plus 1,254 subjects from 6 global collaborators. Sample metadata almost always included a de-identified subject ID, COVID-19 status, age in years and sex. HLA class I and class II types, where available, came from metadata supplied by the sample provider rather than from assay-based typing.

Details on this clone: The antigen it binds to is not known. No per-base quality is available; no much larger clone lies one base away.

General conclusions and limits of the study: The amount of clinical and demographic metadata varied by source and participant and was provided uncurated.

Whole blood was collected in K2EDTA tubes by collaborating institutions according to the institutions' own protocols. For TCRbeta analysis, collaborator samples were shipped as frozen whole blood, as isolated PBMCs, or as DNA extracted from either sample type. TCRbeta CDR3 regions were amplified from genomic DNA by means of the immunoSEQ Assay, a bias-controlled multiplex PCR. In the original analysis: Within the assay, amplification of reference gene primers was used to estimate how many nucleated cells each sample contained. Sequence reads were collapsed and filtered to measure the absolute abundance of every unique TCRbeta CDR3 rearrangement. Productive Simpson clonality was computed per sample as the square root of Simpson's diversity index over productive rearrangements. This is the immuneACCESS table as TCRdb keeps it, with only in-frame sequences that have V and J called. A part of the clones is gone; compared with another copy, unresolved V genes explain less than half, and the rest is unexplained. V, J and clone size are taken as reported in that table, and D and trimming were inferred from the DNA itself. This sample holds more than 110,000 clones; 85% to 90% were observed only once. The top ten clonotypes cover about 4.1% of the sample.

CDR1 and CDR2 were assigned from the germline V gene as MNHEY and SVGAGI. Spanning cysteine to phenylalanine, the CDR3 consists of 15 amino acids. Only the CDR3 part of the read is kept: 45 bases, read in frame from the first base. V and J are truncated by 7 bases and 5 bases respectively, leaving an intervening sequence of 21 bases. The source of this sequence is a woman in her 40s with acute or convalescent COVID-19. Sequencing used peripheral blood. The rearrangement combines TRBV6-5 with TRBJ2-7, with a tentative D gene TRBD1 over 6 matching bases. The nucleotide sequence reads TGTGCCAGCATGGCCTTTAGGACAGTTCAACACGAGCAGTACTTC. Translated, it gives CASMAFRTVQHEQYF.